This TCR beta chain was documented in a study of Graves' ophthalmopathy and Graves' hyperthyroidism. Notes on the study in general: At approximately 70% sensitivity and about 72% specificity, the model predicted progression of the ophthalmopathy.

This clonotype was seen repeatedly, ten times or more. The antigen is undetermined. Establishment of the diagnosis relied upon clinical symptoms, serum thyroxine, TRAb, thyroid ultrasound and orbital computed tomography. The sequenced template was RNA, covering the TCR beta CDR3 region. Second-round multiplex PCR came after first-round RT-PCR with HTBI primers. TCRdb reanalysed the multiplex PCR reads using MiXCR and keeps one entry per CDR3 protein. The table has 900,000 to 1,200,000 distinct CDR3 sequences, about 40% seen once. This sequence originates from an adult man with Graves' hyperthyroidism. Sequencing was carried out using peripheral blood or thyroid tissue (not recorded which).

CDR3 loop: CAISTTLSNQPQHF. The CDR3 DNA follows: TGTGCCATCAGCACAACACTTAGCAATCAGCCCCAGCATTTT. V gene TRBV10-3 combines with J gene TRBJ1-5, with D hard to call. The CDR3 is 14 residues long. Trimming cost V 6 bases and J 0 bases, with 9 bases left between them. Germline loops: CDR1 ENHRY, CDR2 SYGVKD.